A selection of T cell receptor beta chains follows, all from one sample in a study of blood T cell repertoires in COVID-19. TCRdb's table, derived via immunoSEQ multiplex PCR, lists solely in-frame clones and lacks some. The profile shows a few hundred thousand clones, 88% of them singletons. Material: PBMCs or T cells enriched from blood (not recorded which). The receptor source for this set is a woman under 30 who had recovered from COVID-19. Both conserved end residues are part of each CDR3.

len	j_gene	v_gene	CDR3aa
18	TRBJ2-7	TRBV5-4	CASSLGGLGSGEGYEQYF
11	TRBJ2-3	TRBV7-9	CASTIGGTQYF
14	TRBJ1-2	TRBV25-1	CASSETGGTYGYTF
14	TRBJ1-6	TRBV7-3	CASSPGQGISPLHF
16	TRBJ2-2	TRBV30	CAWSVREGASTGELFF
14	TRBJ2-2	TRBV7-3	CASSFDRNTGELFF
14	TRBJ1-1	TRBV5-4	CASSLPTGGTEAFF
16	TRBJ2-1	TRBV7-9	CASSSGTSGDYNEQFF
14	TRBJ1-1	TRBV7-9	CASSGGKSLAEAFF
15	TRBJ1-5	TRBV18	CASSPQGGPNQPQHF
14	TRBJ1-6	TRBV19	CASSADRVNSPLHF
14	TRBJ2-1	TRBV30	CAWSVGGGGNEQFF
15	TRBJ1-4	TRBV4-3	CASSQLTGFNEKLFF
15	TRBJ2-5	TRBV15	CATSRDRTLEETQYF
15	TRBJ2-1	TRBV4-1	CASSHATSSYNEQFF
14	TRBJ1-5	TRBV27	CASNEGGSDQPQHF
16	TRBJ2-2	TRBV3-1/TRBV3-2	CASSRTSGGLVGELFF
15	TRBJ1-2	TRBV2	CASSYEGQPDYGYTF
15	TRBJ1-2	TRBV7-2	CASSLGPPRGYGYTF
16	TRBJ1-3	TRBV12-5	CARVSCAPYSRNTIYF
14	TRBJ1-1	TRBV7-2	CASTRGGGYTEAFF
13	TRBJ2-2	TRBV19	CASGGANTGELFF
13	TRBJ2-3	TRBV5-1	CASSLLGTDTQYF
15	TRBJ2-7	TRBV30	CAWSVGGTGTYEQYF
14	TRBJ2-5	TRBV27	CASSLRQYTETQYF
11	TRBJ1-2	TRBV20-1	CSAQPGGGYTF
15	TRBJ1-6	TRBV5-1	CASSLVETPNSPLHF
17	TRBJ2-1	TRBV5-1	CASSLGTSRRGYDEQFF
17	TRBJ2-3	TRBV19	CASSVVLPGQGLDTQYF
17	TRBJ1-1	TRBV7-3	CASSLNLPTIANTEAFF
17	TRBJ2-1	TRBV5-6	CASSLAASGSSYNEQFF
13	TRBJ2-7	TRBV6-2/TRBV6-3	CASSLDRTYEQYF
13	TRBJ2-5	TRBV27	CASSLATGEAQYF
15	TRBJ2-7	TRBV10-3	CAISGDRTRSYEQYF
15	TRBJ2-7	TRBV5-1	CASSLEGIGAHEQYF
16	TRBJ2-5	TRBV5-6	CASSFLSETGQETQYF
16	TRBJ2-5	TRBV11-2	CASMSIRDRIQETQYF
14	TRBJ1-4	TRBV6-1	CASSEDRVNEKLFF
14	TRBJ2-2	TRBV7-9	CASSARGPSGELFF
16	TRBJ2-1	TRBV18	CASSPDRRGGYNEQFF
14	TRBJ1-5	TRBV27	CASKHLQGNQPQHF
16	TRBJ1-6	TRBV3-1/TRBV3-2	CASSHTESSYNSPLHF
16	TRBJ1-4	TRBV9	CASSVGGRGGNEKLFF
17	TRBJ2-7	TRBV28	CASSSPGGTSGSYEQYF
13	TRBJ1-2	TRBV28	CASTPGSELGYTF
14	TRBJ1-6	TRBV6-5	CASSLTGPNSPLHF
13	TRBJ2-5	TRBV6-5	CASSSNFPETQYF
15	TRBJ1-6	TRBV19	CASSYTSPGNSPLHF
17	TRBJ2-2	TRBV7-3	CASSPGGAGGKTGELFF
19	TRBJ2-2	TRBV5-1	CASSLSLGLAGGYTGELFF
15	TRBJ2-7	TRBV6-4	CASRLAGPWAYEQYF
16	TRBJ2-1	TRBV28	CASSFFRGGAHNEQFF
15	TRBJ1-2	TRBV3-1/TRBV3-2	CASSQDFGGYYGYTF
18	TRBJ1-5	TRBV3-1/TRBV3-2	CASSQAGQGGYSNQPQHF
11	TRBJ2-5	TRBV7-9	CASSFRETQYF
14	TRBJ1-2	TRBV7-8	CASSLGGVSYGYTF
15	TRBJ2-2	TRBV6-4	CASSESGGDTGELFF
16	TRBJ2-1	TRBV27	CASSLSSGGLYNEQFF
19	TRBJ2-1	TRBV23-1	CASSQNQRRDRGQNNEQFF